This T cell receptor beta chain was identified in a study of T-cell reconstitution after alpha-beta-depleted transplantation in children. Researchers prepared the TCRbeta library using unique molecular identifiers, the study reports. TCRdb ran MiXCR on the PCR reads and lists one entry per CDR3 protein. The table includes fewer than 750,000 distinct CDR3 sequences, more than 20% detected once. This clonotype has a handful of counts. The antigen remains undetermined. Study observations and caveats: Several hundred rapidly expanded clones from non-depleted graft cells reportedly supplied alpha-beta T cells about two months post-transplant.

The CDR3 has 16 residues. V shed 2 bases and J shed 1 base, with 13 bases lying between them. The sample consisted of PBMCs, mostly from graft donor cells, taken 360 days after TCRalphabeta/CD19-depleted stem cell transplant. The gene calls are TRBV12-3 or TRBV12-4 and TRBJ2-3, with D possibly TRBD2 on 6 matching bases. The receptor comes from a boy in the first two years of life who had a stem cell transplant for acute myeloid leukemia, so the T cells may come from the graft donor. CDR3: CASSLNRGGGTDTQYF. CDR3 DNA sequence: TGTGCCAGCAGTTTAAACCGGGGCGGGGGCACAGATACGCAGTATTTT.